The T cell receptor beta chain under discussion was sequenced for a study of OX40 agonist ivuxolimab in advanced cancers. Across the whole study: Under the entry rules, prior anti-PD-1, anti-PD-L1 or anti-CTLA-4 therapy was allowed, and roughly 39% had some. Broader study findings: Individuals who were partial responders at 0.1-3.0 mg/kg had clonal expansion that ranked among the lowest. By week 6 at 0.1 to 3.0 mg/kg, blood CD4+ and CD8+ T cells had expanded clonally.

The repertoire was sequenced with immunoSEQ multiplex PCR; TCRdb's copy has only in-frame clones and lacks some. Of about 62,000 clones in the sample, roughly 86% were seen once. V gave up 0 bases and J gave up 0 bases; unmatched junction bases: 6. Germline loops: CDR1 SGDLS, CDR2 YYNGEE. The CDR3 sequence is 18 residues long. Comments on this clone: The target antigen is unknown.

The source is an adult with an advanced solid tumor such as melanoma, head and neck, liver or kidney cancer. The sample in question was CD4+ or CD8+ T cells sorted from blood, obtained in a trial of the OX40 agonist ivuxolimab. The chain links TRBV9 to TRBJ1-3; 10 bases fit TRBD1. CDR3 amino acids: CASSVAGTGASSGNTIYF. As DNA, the CDR3 is TGTGCCAGCAGCGTAGCGGGGACAGGGGCGAGCTCTGGAAACACCATATATTTT.